A selection of T cell receptor beta chains follows, all from one sample in a study of shared clonotypes between healthy human individuals. Assay used: immunoSEQ multiplex PCR; TCRdb lists only in-frame clones, some missing. The sample records 950,000 to 1,300,000 clones, about 76% being singletons. The sequencing input was memory CD4+ T cells sorted from blood. These receptors were collected from a man between 18 and 29 years old in good health. Each CDR3 is given with its conserved first and last residue. A D gene is named only where the DNA matches it firmly. Expanded clones are given a class, and other clones once, few, many or no size at all.

CDR3aa: CASSSEGGTGELFF
CDR3nt: TGTGCCAGCAGCTCAGAGGGGGGCACCGGGGAGCTGTTTTTT
j_gene: TRBJ2-2
abundance: NA
v_gene: TRBV11-2
d_gene: NA

CDR3aa: CAWSRGGSYNEQFF
CDR3nt: TGTGCCTGGAGTAGGGGGGGGTCCTACAATGAGCAGTTCTTC
j_gene: TRBJ2-1
abundance: few
v_gene: TRBV30
d_gene: NA

CDR3aa: CASSFTGLAVEQFF
CDR3nt: TGTGCCAGCAGTTTCACGGGACTAGCGGTTGAGCAGTTCTTC
j_gene: TRBJ2-1
abundance: NA
v_gene: TRBV27
d_gene: TRBD2

CDR3aa: CASSRLGTGIRNYGYTF
CDR3nt: TGTGCCAGCTCACGACTAGGGACAGGGATTCGTAACTATGGCTACACCTTC
j_gene: TRBJ1-2
abundance: few
v_gene: TRBV18
d_gene: TRBD1

CDR3aa: CASSLVRRTSSYNEQFF
CDR3nt: TGTGCCAGCAGTTTAGTCCGCAGGACGAGCTCCTACAATGAGCAGTTCTTC
j_gene: TRBJ2-1
abundance: NA
v_gene: TRBV28
d_gene: NA

CDR3aa: CASSLTGPYEQYF
CDR3nt: TGTGCCAGCAGTTTGACAGGGCCCTACGAGCAGTACTTC
j_gene: TRBJ2-7
abundance: NA
v_gene: TRBV28
d_gene: TRBD1

CDR3aa: CASSMGQRMTQETQYF
CDR3nt: TGTGCCAGCAGCATGGGACAGCGGATGACCCAAGAGACCCAGTACTTC
j_gene: TRBJ2-5
abundance: NA
v_gene: TRBV9
d_gene: TRBD1

CDR3aa: CASSLAGTGKYEQYF
CDR3nt: TGTGCCAGCAGTCTGGCCGGGACAGGGAAGTACGAGCAGTACTTC
j_gene: TRBJ2-7
abundance: few
v_gene: TRBV27
d_gene: TRBD1

CDR3aa: CASSEPAGGSYEQYF
CDR3nt: TGTGCCAGCAGTGAACCCGCGGGAGGATCCTACGAGCAGTACTTC
j_gene: TRBJ2-7
abundance: NA
v_gene: TRBV25-1
d_gene: TRBD2

CDR3aa: CAVRTDPTEAFF
CDR3nt: TGTGCCGTCCGGACAGACCCCACTGAAGCTTTCTTT
j_gene: TRBJ1-1
abundance: NA
v_gene: TRBV6-1
d_gene: NA

CDR3aa: CAWCPGAYNEQFF
CDR3nt: TGTGCCTGGTGTCCGGGGGCATACAATGAGCAGTTCTTC
j_gene: TRBJ2-1
abundance: NA
v_gene: TRBV30
d_gene: NA

CDR3aa: CSVGNRGVTYEQYF
CDR3nt: TGCAGCGTAGGAAACAGGGGGGTCACCTACGAGCAGTACTTC
j_gene: TRBJ2-7
abundance: NA
v_gene: TRBV29-1
d_gene: TRBD1

CDR3aa: CASSFGPNSPLHF
CDR3nt: TGTGCCAGCAGCTTCGGCCCGAATTCACCCCTCCACTTT
j_gene: TRBJ1-6
abundance: NA
v_gene: TRBV11-2
d_gene: NA

CDR3aa: CASSPTSPGNTIYF
CDR3nt: TGCGCCAGCAGCCCAACCAGTCCTGGAAACACCATATATTTT
j_gene: TRBJ1-3
abundance: NA
v_gene: TRBV5-1
d_gene: NA

CDR3aa: CATSRVRVREGLSEQFF
CDR3nt: TGTGCCACCAGCAGAGTGAGGGTGCGGGAGGGCCTTAGTGAGCAGTTCTTC
j_gene: TRBJ2-1
abundance: NA
v_gene: TRBV15
d_gene: TRBD2

CDR3aa: CASSWAGTKNTEAFF
CDR3nt: TGCGCCAGCAGCTGGGCCGGGACAAAGAACACTGAAGCTTTCTTT
j_gene: TRBJ1-1
abundance: NA
v_gene: TRBV5-1
d_gene: NA

CDR3aa: CASSESEGLKQYF
CDR3nt: TGCGCCAGCAGTGAGTCTGAGGGGCTGAAGCAGTACTTC
j_gene: TRBJ2-7
abundance: NA
v_gene: TRBV10-1
d_gene: NA

CDR3aa: CASSEYRAAYEQYF
CDR3nt: TGTGCCAGCAGTGAATACAGGGCAGCCTACGAGCAGTACTTC
j_gene: TRBJ2-7
abundance: once
v_gene: TRBV25-1
d_gene: NA

CDR3aa: CASSYSGNTIYF
CDR3nt: TGTGCCAGCAGCTACAGCGGAAACACCATATATTTT
j_gene: TRBJ1-3
abundance: NA
v_gene: TRBV11-3
d_gene: NA

CDR3aa: CASSRSSGSSYEQYF
CDR3nt: TGCGCCAGCAGCCGCAGTTCTGGGAGCTCCTACGAGCAGTACTTC
j_gene: TRBJ2-7
abundance: once
v_gene: TRBV4-1
d_gene: NA

CDR3aa: CASSPRTGTGTEAFF
CDR3nt: TGTGCCAGCAGCCCACGGACAGGTACGGGCACTGAAGCTTTCTTT
j_gene: TRBJ1-1
abundance: NA
v_gene: TRBV7-2
d_gene: TRBD1

CDR3aa: CASSRREDYEQYF
CDR3nt: TGCGCCAGCAGCCGCCGGGAGGACTACGAGCAGTACTTC
j_gene: TRBJ2-7
abundance: NA
v_gene: TRBV4-1
d_gene: TRBD2

CDR3aa: CASSRSESNGELFF
CDR3nt: TGTGCCAGCTCACGGTCTGAGTCAAACGGGGAGCTGTTTTTT
j_gene: TRBJ2-2
abundance: many
v_gene: TRBV18
d_gene: NA

CDR3aa: CASSQEHRSGYEQYF
CDR3nt: TGCGCCAGCAGCCAAGAGCACAGGAGCGGCTACGAGCAGTACTTC
j_gene: TRBJ2-7
abundance: few
v_gene: TRBV4-3
d_gene: NA

CDR3aa: CASSPLRESNEKLFF
CDR3nt: TGTGCCAGCAGCCCCCTGCGGGAGTCCAATGAAAAACTGTTTTTT
j_gene: TRBJ1-4
abundance: NA
v_gene: TRBV28
d_gene: NA

CDR3aa: CASSVSLSDPGELFF
CDR3nt: TGTGCCAGCAGTGTGTCTCTCAGCGATCCCGGGGAGCTGTTTTTT
j_gene: TRBJ2-2
abundance: once
v_gene: TRBV5-4
d_gene: NA

CDR3aa: CASSEPGLNTGELFF
CDR3nt: TGTGCCAGCAGTGAACCGGGCCTGAACACCGGGGAGCTGTTTTTT
j_gene: TRBJ2-2
abundance: NA
v_gene: TRBV25-1
d_gene: NA

CDR3aa: CAWSTGPANTGELFF
CDR3nt: TGTGCCTGGAGCACAGGGCCCGCGAACACCGGGGAGCTGTTTTTT
j_gene: TRBJ2-2
abundance: once
v_gene: TRBV30
d_gene: NA

CDR3aa: CASSRGDYSGANVLTF
CDR3nt: TGTGCCAGTAGCCGGGGGGACTACTCTGGGGCCAACGTCCTGACTTTC
j_gene: TRBJ2-6
abundance: NA
v_gene: TRBV19
d_gene: TRBD2

CDR3aa: CASSRQKGEGGELFF
CDR3nt: TGTGCCAGCAGTAGGCAAAAAGGGGAGGGCGGGGAGCTGTTTTTT
j_gene: TRBJ2-2
abundance: NA
v_gene: TRBV6-1
d_gene: TRBD2

CDR3aa: CASSLGSWLDSPLHF
CDR3nt: TGTGCCAGCAGCTTAGGATCTTGGTTGGATTCACCCCTCCACTTT
j_gene: TRBJ1-6
abundance: NA
v_gene: TRBV7-2
d_gene: NA

CDR3aa: CASSPRGAGHTYEQYF
CDR3nt: TGTGCCAGCAGCCCCCGGGGGGCGGGTCATACCTACGAGCAGTACTTC
j_gene: TRBJ2-7
abundance: NA
v_gene: TRBV14
d_gene: NA

CDR3aa: CASSLIASGRSTDTQYF
CDR3nt: TGCGCCAGCAGCTTGATTGCTAGCGGGAGGAGCACAGATACGCAGTATTTT
j_gene: TRBJ2-3
abundance: NA
v_gene: TRBV5-1
d_gene: TRBD2

CDR3aa: CASSSPGQGREQYF
CDR3nt: TGCGCCAGCAGCTCCCCGGGACAGGGGAGGGAGCAGTACTTC
j_gene: TRBJ2-7
abundance: NA
v_gene: TRBV5-1
d_gene: TRBD1

CDR3aa: CASSFQDLSSPLHF
CDR3nt: TGTGCCAGCAGCTTCCAGGATCTGAGTTCACCCCTCCACTTT
j_gene: TRBJ1-6
abundance: NA
v_gene: TRBV5-6
d_gene: NA

CDR3aa: CASSPSSGSGYNEQFF
CDR3nt: TGCGCCAGCAGCCCCTCCTCAGGGAGCGGGTACAATGAGCAGTTCTTC
j_gene: TRBJ2-1
abundance: NA
v_gene: TRBV5-1
d_gene: NA

CDR3aa: CASSFSGLRDEQFF
CDR3nt: TGTGCCAGCTCCTTCTCGGGACTACGGGATGAGCAGTTCTTC
j_gene: TRBJ2-1
abundance: NA
v_gene: TRBV2
d_gene: TRBD2

CDR3aa: CSVAQGARSPLHF
CDR3nt: TGCAGCGTTGCACAGGGGGCGCGGTCACCCCTCCACTTT
j_gene: TRBJ1-6
abundance: few
v_gene: TRBV29-1
d_gene: TRBD1

CDR3aa: CASSEAGYSGNTIYF
CDR3nt: TGTGCCAGCAGTGAAGCGGGTTATTCTGGAAACACCATATATTTT
j_gene: TRBJ1-3
abundance: NA
v_gene: TRBV6-1
d_gene: NA

CDR3aa: CASSPRALAGGTDTQYF
CDR3nt: TGTGCCAGCTCACCTCGGGCTCTAGCGGGGGGAACAGATACGCAGTATTTT
j_gene: TRBJ2-3
abundance: few
v_gene: TRBV18
d_gene: TRBD2

CDR3aa: CASTRGGAGPPGTQYF
CDR3nt: TGTGCCAGCACCCGGGGGGGGGCAGGGCCCCCAGGTACGCAGTATTTT
j_gene: TRBJ2-3
abundance: NA
v_gene: TRBV27
d_gene: TRBD2

CDR3aa: CASSHPVASIGYTF
CDR3nt: TGCGCCAGCAGCCACCCCGTTGCCTCCATTGGCTACACCTTC
j_gene: TRBJ1-2
abundance: once
v_gene: TRBV4-1
d_gene: NA